One sample yielded the 19 T cell receptor beta chains listed below, sequenced in a study of T cells in Graves' hyperthyroidism and ophthalmopathy. Amplification targeted TCR beta CDR3 regions from RNA transcripts. The HTBI primer set was used in a first-round RT-PCR of the TCR CDR3. TCRdb reprocessed the multiplex PCR reads with MiXCR, giving one entry per CDR3 protein. The sample includes under 400,000 distinct CDR3 sequences, roughly 21% of them seen just once. Material for sequencing was blood. All receptors come from a woman aged 45-65 years with Graves' hyperthyroidism.

This chain links TRBV6-9 with TRBJ1-1; D might be TRBD1 (5 bases). This CDR3 is 14 amino acids long. The germline V gene encodes CDR1 MNHGY and CDR2 SVAAGI. Trimming took 6 bases from V and 4 from J, leaving 15 bases between them. The CDR3 DNA reads as TGTGCCAGCAGCCCCGGTCGTCAGGGCACTGAAGCTTTCTTT. It specifies CASSPGRQGTEAFF.

The chain employs TRBV5-6 and TRBJ1-4; the match to TRBD1 covers 9 bases. This CDR3 is 15 amino acids long. V shed 3 bases, J shed 6 bases, and the junction held 6 bases outside the gene matches. Germline CDR1 SGHDT, CDR2 YYEEEE. In DNA, the CDR3 is TGTGCCAGCAGCTGGACCGGGACAGGGCATGAAAAACTGTTTTTT. Its protein product is CASSWTGTGHEKLFF.

This clonotype was counted ten times or more. The V gene is TRBV27, the J gene TRBJ2-7; no clear D. CDR1 is MNHEY, CDR2 SMNVEV, per germline (reference sequence). The CDR3 consists of 14 residues. With 4 bases removed from V and 1 base from J, the gap between germline ends came to 11 bases. The CDR3 DNA reads as TGTGCCAGCAGTTCAAGGACCGGTTCCTACGAGCAGTACTTC. Protein product: CASSSRTGSYEQYF.

In this sample, this clonotype turned up a few times. This chain uses TRBV6-5 with TRBJ2-7; possible D gene TRBD1, 5 bases. The CDR3 length is 12 residues. Germline V CDR1 and CDR2: MNHEY, SVGAGI. V gave up 4 bases and J gave up 8 bases, with 12 bases separating them. This CDR3 reads CASSFYQGKQYF. For the CDR3, the DNA is TGTGCCAGCAGTTTTTATCAGGGAAAGCAGTACTTC.

This clonotype was observed a single time. The chain links TRBV7-8 to TRBJ1-1; 7 bases match TRBD1. This CDR3 is 14 amino acids long. Germline-derived CDR1 and CDR2 are SGHVS and FQNEAQ. V dropped 5 bases and J dropped 5; count of bases not matched to a gene: 8. This chain's CDR3 is CASSKTGEWTEAFF. The CDR3 nucleotides read TGTGCCAGCAGCAAAACAGGGGAGTGGACTGAAGCTTTCTTT.

At least ten counts were recorded for this clonotype. The junction does not match germline at one end; this may be a read error. This chain joins TRBV7-7 and TRBJ2-1; no reliable D call. Looked up from germline, CDR1 is SSHAT and CDR2 is FNYEAQ (reference sequence). The CDR3 loop spans 14 amino acids. The CDR3 protein is CASSLRPTNGEQFF. The CDR3 DNA follows: TGTGCTAGCAGCTTAAGGCCCACGAACGGTGAGCAGTTCTTC.

This clonotype was counted at least ten times. The chain uses TRBV2 and TRBJ1-5, with TRBD1 matching 11 bases. The CDR3 runs to 18 residues. V lost 4 bases and J lost 6; bases outside the gene matches: 14. CDR1 is SNHLY and CDR2 is FYNNEI in the germline V gene. The DNA for the CDR3 is TGTGCCAGCAGTGCTCTTTTGGGGACAGGGGGAAGTGGTCAGCCCCAGCATTTT. Translated, it gives CASSALLGTGGSGQPQHF.

The sample holds many counts of this clonotype. V usage is TRBV20-1 and J usage is TRBJ2-7, with TRBD1 as a possible D gene (5 bases). This CDR3 spans 15 amino acids. Germline loops: CDR1 DFQATT, CDR2 SNEGSKA (reference sequence). The V gene lost 1 base and the J gene lost 5 bases, with 18 bases spanning the gap. CDR3 loop: CSARVGASLGDEQYF. DNA of the CDR3: TGCAGTGCTAGAGTAGGGGCTTCACTTGGGGACGAGCAGTACTTC.

This clonotype was seen a few times. This may be a read error: a much more frequent sequence differs by one nucleotide. This rearrangement joins TRBV6-2 or TRBV6-3 to TRBJ2-1, with 9 bases identical to TRBD1. Germline CDR1 reads MNHEY; CDR2 reads SVGEGT. This CDR3 is built from 13 residues. CDR3 region: CANRGLSYNEQFF. In DNA, the CDR3 is TGTGCCAACAGGGGGCTATCCTACAATGAACAGTTCTTC.

This clonotype was counted ten times or more. V and J are TRBV11-2 and TRBJ1-1, with 8 bases fitting TRBD1. Germline V lookup: CDR1 SGHAT, CDR2 FQNNGV. After removal of 3 bases from V and 3 bases from J, the junction contained 18 bases not matched to a gene. This CDR3 is 19 amino acids long. CDR3 sequence: CASSLWTRGLRALYTEAFF. CDR3 bases: TGTGCCAGCAGCTTGTGGACCAGGGGGCTCAGAGCCTTGTACACTGAAGCTTTCTTT.

This clonotype was seen at least ten times. The J gene is TRBJ2-2, the V gene TRBV2; TRBD1 agrees at 8 bases. CDR1 is SNHLY and CDR2 is FYNNEI in the germline V gene. V dropped 6 bases and J dropped 4; count of bases not matched to a gene: 7. The CDR3 extends over 15 amino acids. CDR3 in amino acids: CASRPDRGPTGELFF. In DNA form, the CDR3 reads TGTGCCAGCAGACCCGACAGGGGACCCACCGGGGAGCTGTTTTTT.

The chain combines TRBV6-2 or TRBV6-3 with TRBJ2-3; TRBD1 aligns across 10 bases. Germline CDR1 reads MNHEY; CDR2 reads SVGEGT. The CDR3 contains 15 residues. The J segment lost 2 bases and the V segment lost 6 bases, leaving 5 bases of the junction unmatched. CDR3 amino acids: CASRGGTGVTDTQYF. The CDR3 DNA follows: TGTGCCAGCAGGGGAGGGACAGGGGTCACAGATACGCAGTATTTT.

The chain links TRBV24-1 to TRBJ1-5; D possibly corresponds to TRBD1 (5 bases). V was clipped by 7 bases and J by 5 bases, with 14 bases between them. Germline V gene data show CDR1 as KGHDR and CDR2 as SFDVKD. CDR3 length: 14 residues. The CDR3 spells CATRWTGDDQPQHF. DNA of the CDR3: TGTGCCACCAGATGGACGGGGGACGATCAGCCCCAGCATTTT.

This clonotype was detected ten times or more. V is TRBV5-1 and J is TRBJ2-2; D gene ambiguous. The CDR3 totals 14 residues. V was clipped by 0 bases and J by 1 base, with 4 bases between them. From germline, CDR1 is SGHRS and CDR2 YFSETQ. The CDR3 sequence is CASSLDVNTGELFF. The CDR3 DNA follows: TGCGCCAGCAGCTTGGATGTGAACACCGGGGAGCTGTTTTTT.

This clonotype was counted many times. The CDR3 DNA sequence: TGTGCCAGCAGTTTAAGTCCGAACACTGAAGCTTTCTTT. As protein: CASSLSPNTEAFF. V is TRBV27 and J is TRBJ1-1, with D unresolved. Germline loops: CDR1 MNHEY, CDR2 SMNVEV (reference sequence). The V end lost 2 bases, the J end lost 1 base, and 5 bases lay between the germline ends. The length of the CDR3 is 13 residues.

The chain has TRBV11-1 and TRBJ2-1; either TRBD1 or TRBD2 may fit D (5 bases each). Per germline, CDR1 SGHAT and CDR2 FQDESV (reference sequence). The CDR3 runs 14 residues. Between the trimmed V and J ends, which lost 0 bases and 6 bases, there was a span of 9 bases. As DNA, the CDR3 is TGTGCCAGCAGCTTAGCCGGGACCACCAATGAGCAGTTCTTC. It specifies CASSLAGTTNEQFF.

This clonotype appeared once. This may come from a read error, since a much larger clone is one base off. This CDR3 is CASSESRGTDTQYF. DNA of the CDR3: TGTGCCAGCAGTGAAAGCAGGGGCACAGATACGCAGTATTTT. The rearrangement joins TRBV6-1 to TRBJ2-3, with D perhaps TRBD1 (5 bases). Germline CDR1 reads MNHNS; CDR2 reads SASEGT. The CDR3 has 14 amino acids. V shed 2 bases and J shed 1 base, with 7 bases lying between them.

The chain joins TRBV6-2 or TRBV6-3 to TRBJ1-5; D is unclear. CDR1 and CDR2 (germline): MNHEY, SVGEGT. This CDR3 contains 15 residues. With 0 bases removed from V and 3 bases from J, the gap between germline ends came to 9 bases. CDR3 sequence: CASSYSGRPNQPQHF. The CDR3, as DNA: TGTGCCAGCAGTTACTCGGGGAGGCCCAATCAGCCCCAGCATTTT.

There are many counts of this clonotype. An end of the junction differs from the germline gene, which may be a read error. This sequence joins TRBV3-1 and TRBJ1-2; no clear D. The CDR3 consists of 13 residues. Looked up from germline, CDR1 is LGHDT and CDR2 is YNNKEL (reference sequence). Here the CDR3 DNA reads TGTGCCAGCAGTCAAGCGGCAAACTATGGCTACACCTTC. Protein sequence: CASSQAANYGYTF.